This record covers a single T cell receptor (beta chain). Methods used by the authors: Amplifying reference gene primers gave estimates of nucleated cell counts. Data came from immunoSEQ multiplex PCR; TCRdb stores just in-frame clones and leaves some out. V and J calls and clone size are those listed in that table; D and trimming were worked out from the DNA. The repertoire holds hundreds of thousands of clones, with 87% as singletons. The age range of participants was about 18 to 89 years, with residence in about two dozen US areas. In assigning cohorts, the study relied on participant-reported clinical history. This sample is drawn from a study of blood T cell repertoires in COVID-19. On the study more broadly: PBMCs, B-cell-depleted T cells, or T cells provided the cDNA or gDNA that made up the material.

What was sequenced was PBMCs or T cells enriched from blood (not recorded which). The sequence came from a middle-aged man in a cohort exposed to, infected with or recovered from COVID-19 (not recorded which).

This CDR3 is CAGRQGRFAEAFF. DNA for the CDR3: TGTGCCGGGAGACAGGGTAGGTTCGCTGAAGCTTTCTTT. This chain joins TRBV21-1 and TRBJ1-1; the DNA was not used to check the table's D call, TRBD1. TRBV21-1 is assigned pseudogene status. CDR3 length: 13 amino acids.